A single sample gave rise to the 27 T cell receptor beta chains below, sequenced in a study of shared clonotypes between healthy human individuals. Repertoires were generated with immunoSEQ multiplex PCR, while TCRdb's copy carries only in-frame clones and drops some. The data hold 2 million to 3 million clones, with 85% to 95% observed a single time. Specimen: naive CD4+ T cells sorted from blood. The sample's subset: CD45RA+ positively selected. These receptors were collected from a man between 18 and 29 years old in good health.

The gene calls are TRBV30 and TRBJ1-2; 10 bases are a match to TRBD1. The J segment lost 4 bases and the V segment lost 4 bases, leaving 9 bases of the junction unmatched. The CDR3 runs to 15 residues. CDR1 and CDR2 (germline): GTSNPN, SVGIG (reference sequence). In DNA, the CDR3 is TGTGCCTGGATCCAGGACAGGGGGATTGGCTATGGCTACACCTTC. Its translation: CAWIQDRGIGYGYTF.

With regard to this clone: The same CDR3 arises from other DNA sequences in this sample as well. CDR3 bases: TGTGCCAGCTCACCAGGGTTAGAACAAGAGACCCAGTACTTC. Encoded protein: CASSPGLEQETQYF. The genes are TRBV18 and TRBJ2-5; D is ambiguous. Germline CDR1 reads KGHSH; CDR2 reads LQKENI. Trimming cost V 2 bases and J 2 bases, with 9 bases left between them. The CDR3 totals 14 residues.

Here the CDR3 DNA reads TGTGCCAGCAGCTCAGACAGGGGGCAGTGGGACACTGAAGCTTTCTTT. Its protein is CASSSDRGQWDTEAFF. The V and J genes are TRBV5-6 and TRBJ1-1; 10 bases are shared with TRBD1. CDR1 SGHDT and CDR2 YYEEEE come from the germline V gene. This CDR3 region has 16 residues. The junction had 8 bases not matched to a gene; V was cut back by 3 bases and J by 3 bases.

The rearrangement joins TRBV7-9 to TRBJ2-5; TRBD1 aligns across 7 bases. Gene TRBJ2-7 matches the end of the DNA better, so the J call may be wrong. Germline values: CDR1 SEHNR, CDR2 FQNEAQ (reference sequence). The CDR3 sequence is 14 residues long. The CDR3 protein is CASSPRDRNYEQYF. CDR3 in DNA: TGTGCCAGCAGCCCCCGGGACAGAAACTACGAGCAGTACTTC.

To note about this clone: Other DNA sequences within the sample encode an identical CDR3. The chain joins TRBV9 to TRBJ2-2, with TRBD2 identical over 8 bases. J was trimmed by 3 bases and V by 0 bases; bases with no gene match: 4. The CDR3 contains 16 residues. Germline CDR1 SGDLS, CDR2 YYNGEE. The CDR3 reads CASSVAAGGYTGELFF. CDR3 DNA sequence: TGTGCCAGCAGCGTAGCGGCGGGGGGCTACACCGGGGAGCTGTTTTTT.

The genes are TRBV11-2 and TRBJ2-5; 10 positions match TRBD2. Unmatched junction bases numbered 4, after V lost 4 bases and J lost 2 bases. The germline V gene encodes CDR1 SGHAT and CDR2 FQNNGV. CDR3 length: 15 residues. The CDR3, as DNA: TGTGCCAGCAGCTCCCAAGCGGGGGGGCAAGAGACCCAGTACTTC. The encoded protein is CASSSQAGGQETQYF. Filled out from reference TRBV11-2 and TRBJ2-5, the complete variable domain reads EAGVAQSPRYKIIEKRQSVAFWCNPISGHATLYWYQQILGQGPKLLIQFQNNGVVDDSQLPKDRFSAERLKGVDSTLKIQPAKLEDSAVYLCASSSQAGGQETQYFGPGTRLLVL.

A word on this clone: Additional DNA sequences in this sample encode the identical CDR3. The chain links TRBV6-6 to TRBJ2-7; 12 positions agree with TRBD2. Per germline, CDR1 MNHNY and CDR2 SVGAGI (reference sequence). V shed 4 bases, J shed 1 base, and the junction held 2 bases outside the gene matches. The CDR3 is 15 amino acids. CDR3 residues: CASSLTSGGSYEQYF. CDR3 coding DNA: TGTGCCAGCAGTTTGACTAGCGGGGGATCCTACGAGCAGTACTTC.

The chain couples TRBV20-1 to TRBJ1-1; D not certain. The CDR3 sequence is 11 residues long. Trimming took off 3 bases at V and 7 bases at J, with 9 bases between the two ends. The germline V gene has CDR1 DFQATT and CDR2 SNEGSKA (reference sequence). CDR3 region: CSARSRREAFF. The CDR3 nucleotides are TGCAGTGCTAGGAGCAGGCGTGAAGCTTTCTTT.

This chain connects TRBV18 to TRBJ2-7; D call uncertain. Germline V gene sequence: CDR1 KGHSH, CDR2 LQKENI. The CDR3 spans 13 residues. Trimming removed 6 bases at V and 3 bases at J, with 12 bases between. CDR3 region: CASSPGVRYEQYF. The DNA of the CDR3 is TGTGCCAGCTCCCCTGGGGTGCGCTACGAGCAGTACTTC.

This rearrangement joins TRBV10-2 to TRBJ2-1; 10 bases line up with TRBD2. The CDR3 extends over 19 amino acids. Germline loops: CDR1 WSHSY, CDR2 SAAADI. The V gene end was trimmed by 6 bases and the J gene end by 7 bases; junction bases not matched to a gene: 21. The CDR3 bases are TGCGCCAGCAGAGACTCTAGCGGGAGCCAGGTAAAGGGGAGGAATGAGCAGTTCTTC. It is translated as CASRDSSGSQVKGRNEQFF.

V is TRBV6-5 and J is TRBJ1-2; D perhaps matches TRBD1 (5 bases). Deletions cut 1 base from V and 9 bases from J, with 9 bases between. The CDR3 has 12 amino acids. CDR1 MNHEY and CDR2 SVGAGI come from the germline V gene. The CDR3 here is CASSYLGERYTF. The CDR3 DNA follows: TGTGCCAGCAGTTACTTAGGGGAGCGCTACACCTTC.

The chain couples TRBV7-9 to TRBJ2-2; D call uncertain. From germline, CDR1 is SEHNR and CDR2 FQNEAQ (reference sequence). The CDR3 is made up of 17 amino acids. V gave up 5 bases and J gave up 6 bases, with 22 bases separating them. CDR3 bases: TGTGCCAGCAGCCCGCTGATGCCGGAGACAAAAGCCGGGGAGCTGTTTTTT. This encodes CASSPLMPETKAGELFF.

The rearrangement uses TRBV27 and TRBJ2-4; D might be TRBD1 or TRBD2, each matching 5 bases. The ends were cut back, 5 bases at V and 1 base at J, with 12 bases in the middle. The CDR3 is 15 residues long. The V gene's germline CDR1 is MNHEY and CDR2 SMNVEV (reference sequence). In nucleotides, the CDR3 is TGTGCCAGCAGTGAACCCGGGACCGCCAAAAACATTCAGTACTTC. This gives the protein CASSEPGTAKNIQYF.

Points on this clone: The sample has other DNA sequences that encode this CDR3 too. This sequence joins TRBV5-1 and TRBJ2-2; D is perhaps TRBD2 (7 bases). Trimming took 4 bases from V and 5 from J, leaving 15 bases between them. Germline V gene lookup returns CDR1 SGHRS and CDR2 YFSETQ. The CDR3 has 15 residues. CDR3 in amino acids: CASSPEGGRTGELFF. For the CDR3, the DNA is TGCGCCAGCAGCCCTGAGGGGGGGCGGACCGGGGAGCTGTTTTTT.

The rearrangement links TRBV7-9 to TRBJ2-1; D remains ambiguous. Germline V lookup: CDR1 SEHNR, CDR2 FQNEAQ (reference sequence). CDR3 length equals 14 residues. Trimming stripped 1 base from V and 4 bases from J, with 8 bases between. CDR3 residues: CASSLERGYNEQFF. CDR3 nucleotide sequence: TGTGCCAGCAGCTTAGAACGCGGTTACAATGAGCAGTTCTTC.

J is TRBJ2-2 and V is TRBV2, with 9 bases matching TRBD1. J was trimmed by 7 bases and V by 5 bases; bases with no gene match: 5. Germline CDR1 reads SNHLY; CDR2 reads FYNNEI. The CDR3 consists of 14 residues. The CDR3 loop reads CASSPDRGDGELFF. Written as DNA, the CDR3 is TGTGCCAGCAGTCCGGACAGGGGAGACGGGGAGCTGTTTTTT.

The chain carries TRBV6-1 and TRBJ2-5, with 10 positions matching TRBD2. The junction had 3 bases not matched to a gene; V was cut back by 9 bases and J by 2 bases. CDR1 is MNHNS, CDR2 SASEGT, per germline. The CDR3 loop spans 13 amino acids. The CDR3 sequence: CASSGGQQETQYF. The CDR3 nucleotides are TGTGCCAGTAGCGGGGGGCAACAAGAGACCCAGTACTTC.

V is TRBV7-6 and J is TRBJ2-5; D unresolved. CDR1 SGHVS and CDR2 FNYEAQ come from the germline V gene. Trimming cost V 11 bases and J 4 bases, with 14 bases left between them. CDR3 length: 12 amino acids. As DNA, the CDR3 is TGTGCCCACCTGTGGGTTCCAGAGACCCAGTACTTC. This sequence encodes CAHLWVPETQYF. Using reference TRBV7-6 and TRBJ2-5 for the parts outside the CDR3, the full variable domain is GAGVSQSPRYKVTKRGQDVALRCDPISGHVSLYWYRQALGQGPEFLTYFNYEAQQDKSGLPNDRFSAERPEGSISTLTIQRTEQRDSAMYRCAHLWVPETQYFGPGTRLLVL.

The gene calls are TRBV15 and TRBJ2-2, with D unresolved. This CDR3 is built from 15 residues. Germline CDR1 is LNHNV and CDR2 is YYDKDF (reference sequence). V was shortened by 0 bases and J by 5 bases, with 10 bases between the two germline ends. The CDR3 here is CATSRDKAGTGELFF. For the CDR3, the DNA is TGTGCCACCAGCAGAGATAAAGCCGGAACCGGGGAGCTGTTTTTT. The full variable domain, its missing parts supplied by reference TRBV15 and TRBJ2-2, is DAMVIQNPRYQVTQFGKPVTLSCSQTLNHNVMYWYQQKSSQAPKLLFHYYDKDFNNEADTPDNFQSRRPNTSFCFLDIRSPGLGDTAMYLCATSRDKAGTGELFFGEGSRLTVL.

The CDR3 spells CASSLASGLAGWNTGELFF. The DNA of the CDR3 is TGTGCCAGCAGCTTAGCGTCAGGACTAGCGGGATGGAACACCGGGGAGCTGTTTTTT. The chain couples TRBV7-9 to TRBJ2-2, with TRBD2 matching 12 bases. This CDR3 spans 19 amino acids. CDR1 and CDR2 from the germline V gene are SEHNR and FQNEAQ (reference sequence). V trimming: 0 bases; J trimming: 1 base; junction bases outside the gene matches: 6.

The chain links TRBV9 to TRBJ2-1; TRBD2 aligns across 7 bases. The length of the CDR3 is 14 residues. Losses at the gene ends were 9 bases for V and 9 bases for J; bases not matched to a gene: 15. Germline V CDR1 and CDR2: SGDLS, YYNGEE. CDR3 DNA: TGTGCCACCCAGCGGGGCGGAGGGGTAGGTGAGCAGTTCTTC. Protein sequence: CATQRGGGVGEQFF. Complete variable domain (other parts from reference TRBV9 and TRBJ2-1): DSGVTQTPKHLITATGQRVTLRCSPRSGDLSVYWYQQSLDQGLQFLIQYYNGEERAKGNILERFSAQQFPDLHSELNLSSLELGDSALYFCATQRGGGVGEQFFGPGTRLTVL.

The chain recombines TRBV6-5 with TRBJ2-1; a possible D gene is TRBD2 (6 bases). The CDR3 spans 14 residues. Germline CDR1 is MNHEY and CDR2 is SVGAGI. V shed 6 bases and J shed 9 bases, with 18 bases lying between them. The CDR3 DNA reads TGTGCCAGCAGAGCTTATGGGGTGGAGGGTGAGCAGTTCTTC. It is translated as CASRAYGVEGEQFF.

This clone is a singleton in its sample. This rearrangement joins TRBV6-5 to TRBJ2-7; D possibly uses TRBD1 or TRBD2 (5 bases each). V lost 0 bases and J lost 4, with 16 bases in between. Germline CDR1 reads MNHEY; CDR2 reads SVGAGI. The CDR3 covers 16 residues. This chain's CDR3 is CASSYSQTGAVYEQYF. In DNA, the CDR3 is TGTGCCAGCAGTTACTCCCAAACCGGGGCCGTTTACGAGCAGTACTTC.

The V and J genes are TRBV7-2 and TRBJ1-5; D is uncertain. The CDR3 spans 14 residues. Trimming took off 6 bases at V and 1 base at J, with 10 bases between the two ends. Germline V lookup: CDR1 SGHTA, CDR2 FQGNSA. In DNA, the CDR3 is TGTGCCAGCAGGGACCCCGGCAGCAATCAGCCCCAGCATTTT. Translated: CASRDPGSNQPQHF.

The chain joins TRBV6-5 to TRBJ2-7, with a tentative D call TRBD1 (5 bases). The length of the CDR3 is 14 residues. Between the trimmed V and J ends, which lost 6 bases and 2 bases, there was a span of 14 bases. Germline values: CDR1 MNHEY, CDR2 SVGAGI. The CDR3 DNA is TGTGCCAGCAGCTTAACAGGAACCCCCTACGAGCAGTACTTC. It encodes CASSLTGTPYEQYF.

The rearrangement joins TRBV6-1 to TRBJ2-5, with 16 bases that match TRBD2. CDR3 length: 19 amino acids. V was pared by 0 bases and J by 4 bases, with 8 bases of the junction left unmatched. CDR1 and CDR2 (germline): MNHNS, SASEGT. The CDR3 loop reads CASSEAPGLAGGPRETQYF. CDR3 nucleotides: TGTGCCAGCAGTGAAGCTCCGGGACTAGCGGGAGGGCCAAGAGAGACCCAGTACTTC.

This clone was found once. Other DNA sequences in this specimen translate into the identical CDR3. This rearrangement joins TRBV5-1 to TRBJ1-6, with 7 nucleotides matching TRBD1. With V trimmed by 5 bases and J by 0 bases, 5 bases remained unmatched. The CDR3 loop spans 16 amino acids. Germline V gives CDR1 SGHRS, CDR2 YFSETQ. CDR3 coding DNA: TGCGCCAGCAGTTTGACAGGGAGCTCCTATAATTCACCCCTCCACTTT. Protein sequence: CASSLTGSSYNSPLHF.